Following are 30 T cell receptor beta chains from one sample sequenced in a study of blood T cell repertoires in COVID-19 (dated by TCRdb to 2018 to 2020). The method behind the library was the immunoSEQ multiplex PCR assay. Drawn from immuneACCESS, this table holds only the in-frame rearrangements with V and J called that TCRdb kept. Clones are partly lost; checked studies trace under half to an unresolved V gene and leave the rest unexplained. For this sample there are around 170,000 clones; around 74% appear just once. The ten most abundant clones make up 3% of the sample. Material: peripheral blood. These receptors were obtained from a woman over 75 with acute or convalescent COVID-19.

This CDR3 reads CASSKPGSDEQYF. CDR3 DNA sequence: TGTGCCAGCAGCAAACCGGGAAGCGACGAGCAGTACTTC. The V gene is TRBV4-2, the J gene TRBJ2-7, with D possibly matching TRBD2 (5 bases). Germline CDR1 reads LGHNA; CDR2 reads YNFKEQ. The CDR3 extends over 13 amino acids. V gave up 5 bases and J gave up 5 bases, with 13 bases separating them.

This clone turned up a few times. V and J are TRBV6-5 and TRBJ1-2, with 9 nucleotides matching TRBD1. Germline V lookup: CDR1 MNHEY, CDR2 SVGAGI. The CDR3 sequence is 15 residues long. V lost 7 bases to trimming and J lost 3 bases; unmatched junction nucleotides: 9. CDR3 protein: CASKLMGQGDYGYTF. The CDR3 bases are TGTGCCAGCAAACTGATGGGACAGGGTGACTATGGCTACACCTTC.

This clone was counted once. V gene TRBV6-6 combines with J gene TRBJ2-1; D is possibly TRBD1 (6 bases). The V end lost 7 bases, the J end lost 2 bases, and 18 bases lay between the germline ends. This CDR3 contains 16 residues. Germline CDR1 and CDR2: MNHNY and SVGAGI (reference sequence). CDR3: CASTPRPGDTYNEQFF. CDR3 coding DNA: TGTGCCAGCACCCCGCGCCCAGGGGACACCTACAATGAGCAGTTCTTC.

This clone has a handful of counts. The V call is TRBV19, the J call TRBJ2-7; D is ambiguous. The V end was cut by 3 bases, the J end by 6 bases, with 12 bases between. The V gene's germline CDR1 is LNHDA and CDR2 SQIVND (reference sequence). There are 13 residues in the CDR3. CDR3 sequence reads: CASSMNSPAEQYF. The CDR3 DNA is TGTGCCAGTAGTATGAATAGCCCCGCCGAGCAGTACTTC.

The J gene is TRBJ1-1, the V gene TRBV24-1; the match to TRBD1 covers 7 bases. Trimming took 11 bases from V and 3 from J; bases not matched to a gene: 5. This CDR3 region has 12 residues. Germline V CDR1 and CDR2: KGHDR, SFDVKD. In DNA form, the CDR3 reads TGTGCCAACAGGGGAGGGGACACTGAAGCTTTCTTT. It encodes CANRGGDTEAFF.

The chain couples TRBV12-3 or TRBV12-4 to TRBJ1-5, with TRBD1 matching 7 bases. Trimming removed 5 bases from V and 5 bases from J; junction bases left unmatched: 3. CDR3 length: 13 residues. This chain's CDR3 is CASSGDSYQPQHF. CDR3 sequence (DNA): TGTGCCAGCAGTGGGGACAGCTATCAGCCCCAGCATTTT.

This clone was seen more than once but under ten times. The gene calls are TRBV28 and TRBJ1-1, with D unresolved. V gave up 3 bases and J gave up 5 bases, with 16 bases separating them. The CDR3 totals 15 residues. The germline CDR1 and CDR2 sequences are MDHEN and SYDVKM. CDR3 amino acids: CASSLGPGFGTEAFF. The CDR3 bases are TGTGCCAGCAGTTTGGGTCCGGGGTTTGGGACTGAAGCTTTCTTT.

This chain links TRBV7-9 with TRBJ2-7; 7 positions agree with TRBD1. In germline, CDR1 is SEHNR, CDR2 FQNEAQ (reference sequence). V lost 4 bases and J lost 1; bases outside the gene matches: 7. The length of the CDR3 is 15 residues. The CDR3 protein is CASSSPGGLSYEQYF. CDR3 sequence (DNA): TGTGCCAGCAGCTCCCCAGGGGGTCTATCCTACGAGCAGTACTTC.

The rearrangement joins TRBV9 to TRBJ2-1; D may be TRBD2 (7 bases). V dropped 4 bases and J dropped 5 bases, with 16 bases sitting between them. This CDR3 comprises 15 residues. CDR1 and CDR2 from the germline V gene are SGDLS and YYNGEE. The DNA for the CDR3 is TGTGCCAGCAGCACGCCTAGAGGGGGGGACAATGAGCAGTTCTTC. It is translated as CASSTPRGGDNEQFF. Complete variable domain (other parts from reference TRBV9 and TRBJ2-1): DSGVTQTPKHLITATGQRVTLRCSPRSGDLSVYWYQQSLDQGLQFLIQYYNGEERAKGNILERFSAQQFPDLHSELNLSSLELGDSALYFCASSTPRGGDNEQFFGPGTRLTVL.

V is TRBV5-1 and J is TRBJ2-5; 8 bases are a match to TRBD1. This CDR3 is 15 amino acids long. Germline V gives CDR1 SGHRS, CDR2 YFSETQ. With V trimmed by 4 bases and J by 2 bases, 7 bases remained unmatched. CDR3 in DNA: TGCGCCAGCAGCGTGACAGGGGCCTCTCAAGAGACCCAGTACTTC. Translated, it gives CASSVTGASQETQYF. Drawing the rest from reference TRBV5-1 and TRBJ2-5, the complete variable domain is KAGVTQTPRYLIKTRGQQVTLSCSPISGHRSVSWYQQTPGQGLQFLFEYFSETQRNKGNFPGRFSGRQFSNSRSEMNVSTLELGDSALYLCASSVTGASQETQYFGPGTRLLVL.

This clone was detected a few times. This sequence joins TRBV6-5 and TRBJ1-6; D is perhaps TRBD1 (5 bases). The CDR3 covers 14 residues. V was shortened by 4 bases and J by 7 bases, with 11 bases between the two germline ends. Looked up from germline, CDR1 is MNHEY and CDR2 is SVGAGI. CDR3 bases: TGTGCCAGCAGTTCGTGGGGCGAGAATTCACCCCTCCACTTT. It specifies CASSSWGENSPLHF.

The V call is TRBV18, the J call TRBJ2-3, with 7 bases identical to TRBD2. Looked up from germline, CDR1 is KGHSH and CDR2 is LQKENI. The CDR3 has 15 amino acids. V was pared by 6 bases and J by 5 bases, with 11 bases of the junction left unmatched. In DNA, the CDR3 is TGTGCCAGCTCCCCTAATGGGGCGGGAGAAGATACGCAGTATTTT. It translates to CASSPNGAGEDTQYF.

The CDR3 coding sequence is TGTGCCAGCAGCCCTAGCCGAGGGGGTGCAGAAAAACTGTTTTTT. It codes for CASSPSRGGAEKLFF. The chain carries TRBV7-9 and TRBJ1-4, with a tentative D call TRBD1 (6 bases). Trimming stripped 5 bases from V and 8 bases from J, with 18 bases between. This CDR3 region has 15 residues. Per germline, CDR1 SEHNR and CDR2 FQNEAQ (reference sequence). Supplemented by reference TRBV7-9 and TRBJ1-4, the full variable domain reads DTGVSQNPRHKITKRGQNVTFRCDPISEHNRLYWYRQTLGQGPEFLTYFQNEAQLEKSRLLSDRFSAERPKGSFSTLEIQRTEQGDSAMYLCASSPSRGGAEKLFFGSGTQLSVL.

This clone has only a few counts. The chain employs TRBV10-1 and TRBJ2-5; 9 bases map to TRBD2. Germline CDR1 WNHNN, CDR2 SYGVQD (reference sequence). The CDR3 runs to 13 residues. The J segment lost 5 bases and the V segment lost 6 bases, leaving 4 bases of the junction unmatched. CDR3: CASSIAGVETQYF. The CDR3 nucleotides are TGCGCCAGCAGCATAGCGGGAGTGGAGACCCAGTACTTC.

The genes are TRBV2 and TRBJ1-5; TRBD1 might be the D (6 bases). The V end lost 4 bases, the J end lost 6 bases, and 13 bases lay between the germline ends. In germline, CDR1 is SNHLY, CDR2 FYNNEI. This CDR3 contains 14 residues. The CDR3: CASSALGARQPQHF. The DNA of the CDR3 is TGTGCCAGCAGTGCTCTGGGGGCCCGTCAGCCCCAGCATTTT.

This chain joins TRBV28 and TRBJ1-5; D unclear. The CDR3 sequence is 14 residues long. V was trimmed by 8 bases and J by 2 bases, leaving 13 bases between them. The V gene's germline CDR1 is MDHEN and CDR2 SYDVKM. CDR3 region: CASGDLRGNQPQHF. The CDR3 bases are TGTGCCAGCGGAGACCTTCGGGGCAATCAGCCCCAGCATTTT. Full variable domain (remainder filled in from reference TRBV28 and TRBJ1-5): DVKVTQSSRYLVKRTGEKVFLECVQDMDHENMFWYRQDPGLGLRLIYFSYDVKMKEKGDIPEGYSVSREKKERFSLILESASTNQTSMYLCASGDLRGNQPQHFGDGTRLSIL.

The V and J genes are TRBV6-5 and TRBJ2-7; TRBD1 matches at 9 bases. With V trimmed by 5 bases and J by 5 bases, 10 bases remained unmatched. In germline, CDR1 is MNHEY, CDR2 SVGAGI. The CDR3 has 15 amino acids. The CDR3 nucleotides read TGTGCCAGCAGTCCCGGGACAGGGAGCGGGGACGAGCAGTACTTC. Translation: CASSPGTGSGDEQYF.

V is TRBV9 and J is TRBJ1-3, with 7 bases that match TRBD1. CDR1 SGDLS and CDR2 YYNGEE come from the germline V gene. Losses at the gene ends were 0 bases for V and 2 bases for J; bases not matched to a gene: 2. The CDR3 totals 15 residues. The CDR3 loop is CASSVAGGTGNTIYF. In DNA form, the CDR3 reads TGTGCCAGCAGCGTAGCAGGGGGTACTGGAAACACCATATATTTT.

This chain joins TRBV6-5 and TRBJ1-4, with TRBD1 matching over 10 bases. Germline CDR1 MNHEY, CDR2 SVGAGI. This CDR3 has 15 residues. V shed 6 bases, J shed 5 bases, and the junction held 6 bases outside the gene matches. The CDR3 loop reads CASRDGQGENEKLFF. In DNA, the CDR3 is TGTGCCAGCAGGGACGGACAGGGGGAGAATGAAAAACTGTTTTTT.

This clone was observed a few times. The rearrangement links TRBV27 to TRBJ2-3; 12 bases agree with TRBD2. The CDR3 has 16 amino acids. Trimming cost V 5 bases and J 8 bases; bases outside gene matches: 11. Germline V gene sequence: CDR1 MNHEY, CDR2 SMNVEV (reference sequence). The CDR3 DNA sequence: TGTGCCAGCAGTGGGCCGGGACTAGCGGGCGTATTTACGCAGTATTTT. Its translation is CASSGPGLAGVFTQYF.

CDR3 region: CASSEGAGGQYTQYF. In DNA, the CDR3 is TGTGCCAGCAGTGAGGGGGCAGGGGGGCAATATACGCAGTATTTT. The chain is built from TRBV6-2 or TRBV6-3 and TRBJ2-3, with D possibly TRBD1 on 7 matching bases. V gave up 5 bases and J gave up 7 bases, with 19 bases separating them. This CDR3 spans 15 amino acids. Germline V gene lookup returns CDR1 MNHEY and CDR2 SVGEGT.

The V gene is TRBV7-8, the J gene TRBJ2-1; TRBD1 might be the D (6 bases). CDR3 size: 13 residues. Deletions cut 5 bases from V and 10 bases from J, with 15 bases between. Germline CDR1 reads SGHVS; CDR2 reads FQNEAQ. The CDR3 protein is CASSRYEGDEQFF. For the CDR3, the DNA is TGTGCCAGCAGCCGATATGAGGGGGACGAGCAGTTCTTC.

V and J are TRBV5-1 and TRBJ2-3; D is undetermined. Germline CDR1 and CDR2: SGHRS and YFSETQ. The CDR3 extends over 15 amino acids. Trimming removed 0 bases from V and 2 bases from J, with 10 bases in between. CDR3 bases: TGCGCCAGCAGCTTGGCAGAGGTGGCCACAGATACGCAGTATTTT. Its translation is CASSLAEVATDTQYF.

This chain connects TRBV6-2 or TRBV6-3 to TRBJ1-1; 7 bases line up with TRBD1. Germline V CDR1 and CDR2: MNHEY, SVGEGT. The CDR3 loop spans 14 amino acids. V shed 4 bases and J 1 base; nucleotides not matched to a gene: 3. The CDR3 DNA reads as TGTGCCAGCAGTTGGAGGACAGGGAACACTGAAGCTTTCTTT. This sequence encodes CASSWRTGNTEAFF.

This clone was counted a single time. The chain employs TRBV19 and TRBJ2-5, with D unresolved. CDR3 length: 12 amino acids. Between the trimmed V and J ends, which lost 1 base and 5 bases, there was a span of 5 bases. In germline, CDR1 is LNHDA, CDR2 SQIVND (reference sequence). This CDR3 reads CASSIAGETQYF. The CDR3 nucleotides read TGTGCCAGTAGTATAGCTGGCGAGACCCAGTACTTC.

The CDR3 coding sequence is TGTGCCAGCAGCGTAGCTCAAGAGACCCAGTACTTC. It yields the protein CASSVAQETQYF. The gene calls are TRBV9 and TRBJ2-5, with D unclear. Between the trimmed V and J ends, which lost 0 bases and 2 bases, there was a span of 2 bases. The CDR3 covers 12 residues. CDR1 is SGDLS, CDR2 YYNGEE, per germline.

The V gene is TRBV10-3, the J gene TRBJ1-1, with D hard to call. V was trimmed by 9 bases and J by 9 bases, leaving 14 bases between them. This CDR3 spans 11 amino acids. Germline V gene lookup returns CDR1 ENHRY and CDR2 SYGVKD. CDR3 sequence (DNA): TGTGCCATTAGCGACCCGGGCAAAGCTTTCTTT. Translating it yields CAISDPGKAFF.

The V and J genes are TRBV2 and TRBJ1-2; D unclear. From germline, CDR1 is SNHLY and CDR2 FYNNEI. The CDR3 length is 14 residues. V was clipped by 4 bases and J by 4 bases, with 13 bases between them. This CDR3 reads CASSGPSDTYGYTF. The DNA for the CDR3 is TGTGCCAGCAGTGGCCCGTCAGACACCTATGGCTACACCTTC.

Remarks on this clone: One junction end does not reproduce the germline sequence, and a read error may be involved. The chain is built from TRBV11-2 and TRBJ2-3; 7 nucleotides align to TRBD2. Germline CDR1 reads SGHAT; CDR2 reads FQNNGV. The CDR3 contains 14 residues. The CDR3 reads CASSLDPSGEGSIF. In DNA, the CDR3 is TGTGCCAGCAGCTTAGATCCCAGCGGGGAGGGAAGTATTTTT.

This chain joins TRBV5-4 and TRBJ2-3; the match to TRBD2 covers 8 bases. The length of the CDR3 is 14 residues. V lost 7 bases, J lost 5 bases, and 9 bases stayed unmatched. Looked up from germline, CDR1 is SGHNT and CDR2 is YYREEE (reference sequence). The CDR3 DNA sequence: TGTGCCAGCTACCGGGAGGGCCGGGTAGATACGCAGTATTTT. Protein: CASYREGRVDTQYF.